This passage covers 21 T cell receptor beta chains from one sample sequenced in a study of T-cell memory formation after mild COVID-19. TCRdb reprocessed the 5' RACE reads with MiXCR, giving one entry per CDR3 protein. The sample records roughly 310,000 distinct CDR3 sequences, about a sixth being singletons. Sequenced material: PBMCs or a T cell subset sorted from them (not recorded which). Every receptor here comes from a young man who had mild COVID-19 (a few samples of this study predate the infection). Cell type and time point are not known.

The V and J genes are TRBV4-1 and TRBJ2-1, with TRBD2 matching 9 bases. This CDR3 is built from 16 residues. V shed 3 bases and J 4 bases; nucleotides not matched to a gene: 7. Germline V CDR1 and CDR2: MGHRA, YSYEKL. The CDR3, as DNA: TGCGCCAGCAGCCAGAAGACTAGCGGAGCGTACAATGAGCAGTTCTTC. The encoded protein is CASSQKTSGAYNEQFF.

This clonotype was observed a handful of times. This rearrangement joins TRBV28 to TRBJ1-1; TRBD1 might be the D (6 bases). This CDR3 is 16 amino acids long. Between the trimmed V and J ends, which lost 6 bases and 0 bases, there was a span of 17 bases. The germline V gene encodes CDR1 MDHEN and CDR2 SYDVKM. DNA of the CDR3: TGTGCCAGCAGCGATCCCCTAGGACAGCTGAACACTGAAGCTTTCTTT. It yields the protein CASSDPLGQLNTEAFF.

This clonotype was counted a few times. The rearrangement joins TRBV4-3 to TRBJ1-4; D is unresolved. CDR1 and CDR2 (germline): LGHNA, YSLEER. This CDR3 is built from 17 residues. V lost 5 bases and J lost 8, with 24 bases in between. This CDR3 is CASSLKMGGNTVEKLFF. The CDR3 region has the DNA TGCGCCAGCAGCTTGAAGATGGGCGGGAATACGGTCGAAAAACTGTTTTTT.

V is TRBV20-1 and J is TRBJ2-7; D unclear. V was shortened by 5 bases and J by 3 bases, with 8 bases between the two germline ends. The CDR3 extends over 11 amino acids. CDR1 DFQATT and CDR2 SNEGSKA come from the germline V gene (reference sequence). The CDR3 reads CSAGTNYEQYV. The CDR3 DNA reads TGCAGTGCTGGCACAAACTACGAGCAGTACGTC.

This clonotype was counted at least ten times. The rearrangement uses TRBV12-3 or TRBV12-4 and TRBJ2-7; no clear D. V was cut by 1 base and J by 0 bases, with 4 bases left in between. The CDR3 consists of 13 residues. The CDR3, as DNA: TGTGCCAGCAGTTTAGGGGGCTCCTACGAGCAGTACTTC. It codes for CASSLGGSYEQYF.

The chain couples TRBV3-1 to TRBJ1-5, with D unresolved. Germline V lookup: CDR1 LGHDT, CDR2 YNNKEL (reference sequence). Trimming removed 1 base from V and 2 bases from J, with 6 bases in between. The CDR3 sequence is 14 residues long. The CDR3, as DNA: TGTGCCAGCAGCCAAGGGGTTCGCAATCAGCCCCAGCATTTT. Residues: CASSQGVRNQPQHF.

The genes are TRBV7-2 and TRBJ1-2; D remains ambiguous. The CDR3 length is 14 residues. CDR1 and CDR2 (germline): SGHTA, FQGNSA. V was clipped by 4 bases and J by 2 bases, with 11 bases between them. CDR3 nucleotide sequence: TGTGCCAGCAGCTCCCCCGGACGGAACTATGGCTACACCTTC. This gives the protein CASSSPGRNYGYTF.

The chain joins TRBV7-9 to TRBJ1-1; 7 bases map to TRBD1. CDR1 is SEHNR and CDR2 is FQNEAQ in the germline V gene (reference sequence). V lost 8 bases, J lost 0 bases, and 3 bases stayed unmatched. CDR3 size: 13 residues. CDR3 amino acids: CASGTDMNTEAFF. The CDR3 DNA follows: TGTGCCAGCGGGACAGACATGAACACTGAAGCTTTCTTT.

V gene TRBV7-2 combines with J gene TRBJ2-2; D is possibly TRBD1 (5 bases). Germline CDR1 is SGHTA and CDR2 is FQGNSA. The germline V and J ends were trimmed by 7 bases and 6 bases, with 9 bases remaining between them. The CDR3 covers 12 residues. This CDR3 is CASNQGSGELFF. The CDR3 DNA follows: TGTGCCAGCAACCAGGGCTCCGGGGAGCTGTTTTTT.

Ten or more counts support this clonotype. One junction end disagrees with the germline gene, perhaps due to a read error. This chain links TRBV5-1 with TRBJ1-2; 9 bases are shared with TRBD1. The V gene's germline CDR1 is SGHRS and CDR2 YFSETQ. The CDR3 extends over 13 amino acids. The CDR3 loop is CASRPGNRGPFHF. Written as DNA, the CDR3 is TGCGCCAGCAGGCCTGGAAACAGGGGGCCCTTCCACTTC.

This clonotype has more than one count but fewer than ten. The chain links TRBV10-3 to TRBJ1-2; TRBD1 aligns across 7 bases. The length of the CDR3 is 14 residues. With V trimmed by 2 bases and J by 2 bases, 2 bases remained unmatched. Germline V lookup: CDR1 ENHRY, CDR2 SYGVKD. The CDR3: CAISEGDRNYGYTF. Written as DNA, the CDR3 is TGTGCCATCAGTGAGGGGGACAGAAACTATGGCTACACCTTC.

V usage is TRBV4-3 and J usage is TRBJ2-3, with 9 nucleotides matching TRBD1. Trimming at V came to 0 bases and at J to 7 bases, leaving 5 bases not matched to a gene. This CDR3 comprises 15 residues. CDR1 is LGHNA, CDR2 YSLEER, per germline. The DNA of the CDR3 is TGCGCCAGCAGCCAAGAGTCGGACAGGGGCTATACGCAGTATTTT. Amino acids: CASSQESDRGYTQYF.

This clonotype was seen a few times. The chain couples TRBV7-9 to TRBJ1-1, with no clear D. The germline CDR1 and CDR2 sequences are SEHNR and FQNEAQ (reference sequence). V was trimmed by 8 bases and J by 4 bases, leaving 14 bases between them. The CDR3 has 13 residues. The DNA for the CDR3 is TGTGCCAGCCGGTGGCCTGCGACCACTGAAGCTTTCTTT. Translating gives CASRWPATTEAFF.

The table lists this clonotype with a few counts. This rearrangement joins TRBV20-1 to TRBJ1-5, with D possibly TRBD1 on 5 matching bases. This CDR3 region has 21 residues. Trimming took 1 base from V and 2 from J, leaving 30 bases between them. CDR1 is DFQATT, CDR2 SNEGSKA, per germline (reference sequence). CDR3 nucleotide sequence: TGCAGTGCTAGAGTCCAGGGCAGGGATAACAATCGGAGTCCCCGCAATCAGCCCCAGCATTTT. This codes for CSARVQGRDNNRSPRNQPQHF.

This chain joins TRBV5-1 and TRBJ2-1, with a possible D match to TRBD2 (6 bases). The germline V gene encodes CDR1 SGHRS and CDR2 YFSETQ. The CDR3 spans 13 residues. Trimming left V 4 bases short and J 10 bases short, with 15 bases between. The CDR3 here is CASSPTSGAEQFF. CDR3 sequence (DNA): TGCGCCAGCAGCCCGACTAGTGGGGCGGAGCAGTTCTTC.

The chain links TRBV28 to TRBJ2-7; 7 bases are shared with TRBD1. Germline loops: CDR1 MDHEN, CDR2 SYDVKM. This CDR3 is built from 12 residues. The V and J ends lost 5 bases and 6 bases, in that order; junction bases with no gene match: 4. CDR3 region: CASSPRGLEQYV. In nucleotides, the CDR3 is TGTGCCAGCAGTCCGAGGGGGCTCGAGCAGTACGTC.

This clonotype was seen only a few times. The rearrangement joins TRBV7-6 to TRBJ2-2; perhaps TRBD2 as D (6 bases). Germline V lookup: CDR1 SGHVS, CDR2 FNYEAQ. The CDR3 contains 16 residues. Trimming stripped 5 bases from V and 1 base from J, with 14 bases between. CDR3 nucleotide sequence: TGTGCCAGCAGCCCGGGGTGGGGGGAGAACACCGGGGAGCTGTTTTTT. This sequence encodes CASSPGWGENTGELFF.

The chain carries TRBV7-9 and TRBJ2-2; no clear D. This CDR3 contains 14 residues. The V gene lost 2 bases and the J gene lost 2 bases, with 6 bases spanning the gap. From germline, CDR1 is SEHNR and CDR2 FQNEAQ (reference sequence). The CDR3 DNA reads as TGTGCCAGCAGCTTAAGGATTAACACCGGGGAGCTGTTTTTT. Its translation is CASSLRINTGELFF.

The chain joins TRBV9 to TRBJ2-1; 7 bases fit TRBD2. Germline CDR1 and CDR2: SGDLS and YYNGEE. The CDR3 has 15 residues. V lost 2 bases and J lost 0; bases outside the gene matches: 2. The CDR3: CASSVSGPSYNEQFF. In nucleotides, the CDR3 is TGTGCCAGCAGCGTTAGCGGGCCCTCCTACAATGAGCAGTTCTTC. The variable domain in full, with the rest retrieved from reference TRBV9 and TRBJ2-1, is DSGVTQTPKHLITATGQRVTLRCSPRSGDLSVYWYQQSLDQGLQFLIQYYNGEERAKGNILERFSAQQFPDLHSELNLSSLELGDSALYFCASSVSGPSYNEQFFGPGTRLTVL.

In this sample, this clonotype turned up a few times. V gene TRBV5-1 combines with J gene TRBJ2-3; 11 bases match TRBD2. CDR1 is SGHRS, CDR2 YFSETQ, per germline. Trimming removed 4 bases from V and 2 bases from J; junction bases left unmatched: 9. This CDR3 spans 17 amino acids. As DNA, the CDR3 is TGCGCCAGCAGCCTTTCCCTGACTAGCGGGGACACAGATACGCAGTATTTT. This gives the protein CASSLSLTSGDTDTQYF.

This chain links TRBV6-2 or TRBV6-3 with TRBJ1-3, with no clear D. Germline lookup yields CDR1 MNHEY and CDR2 SVGEGT. Trimming removed 8 bases at V and 0 bases at J, with 2 bases between. CDR3 length equals 11 residues. CDR3 residues: CASGSGNTIYF. The CDR3 bases are TGTGCCAGCGGCTCTGGAAACACCATATATTTT.